A single sample is the source of the 19 T cell receptor beta chains below, sequenced in a study of blood T cell repertoires in COVID-19. Generated by immunoSEQ multiplex PCR, the TCRdb table keeps only in-frame clones and is missing some. The table includes over 90,000 clones, roughly 90% detected once. The material sequenced was peripheral blood. Receptor source: a woman in her 70s with acute or convalescent COVID-19.

The J gene is TRBJ2-1, the V gene TRBV6-2 or TRBV6-3; D may be TRBD2 (5 bases). The length of the CDR3 is 14 residues. Germline V gives CDR1 MNHEY, CDR2 SVGEGT. Trimming took off 6 bases at V and 3 bases at J, with 12 bases between the two ends. The CDR3 region has the DNA TGTGCCAGCAGCCGAGCCGGGGACTACAATGAGCAGTTCTTC. Translating gives CASSRAGDYNEQFF.

The V call is TRBV9, the J call TRBJ2-7, with 11 bases fitting TRBD2. The germline V gene has CDR1 SGDLS and CDR2 YYNGEE. The CDR3 consists of 16 residues. Trimming removed 4 bases from V and 0 bases from J; junction bases left unmatched: 6. The CDR3 spells CASSPTSGRNSYEQYF. CDR3 DNA sequence: TGTGCCAGCAGCCCCACTAGCGGGAGAAACTCCTACGAGCAGTACTTC.

The rearrangement links TRBV30 to TRBJ2-3; 8 bases are a match to TRBD1. Germline V gene lookup returns CDR1 GTSNPN and CDR2 SVGIG (reference sequence). The CDR3 contains 14 residues. V gave up 2 bases and J gave up 4 bases; unmatched junction bases: 5. The CDR3 loop reads CAWSHRGIADTQYF. The CDR3 DNA is TGTGCCTGGAGTCACAGGGGGATAGCAGATACGCAGTATTTT.

The chain carries TRBV28 and TRBJ1-1; D is possibly TRBD1 (6 bases). Germline lookup yields CDR1 MDHEN and CDR2 SYDVKM. The CDR3 length is 14 residues. V lost 4 bases, J lost 4 bases, and 13 bases lay in between. The chain's CDR3 is CASSSQGLATEAFF. CDR3 DNA: TGTGCCAGCAGTTCACAGGGTCTAGCCACTGAAGCTTTCTTT.

The rearrangement uses TRBV18 and TRBJ2-5; TRBD2 matches 11 bases. This CDR3 is built from 15 residues. V lost 3 bases, J lost 4 bases, and 4 bases stayed unmatched. Per the germline V gene, CDR1 is KGHSH and CDR2 is LQKENI. CDR3: CASSPSLAGGETQYF. The CDR3 coding sequence is TGTGCCAGCTCACCGTCGCTAGCGGGGGGAGAGACCCAGTACTTC.

This clone was recorded only once. In DNA, the CDR3 is TGTGCCAGCTCATCTCAACAGGGCACCGGGGAGCTGTTTTTT. This codes for CASSSQQGTGELFF. V and J are TRBV18 and TRBJ2-2; possibly TRBD1 for D (6 bases). CDR3 length: 14 residues. Germline V gene data show CDR1 as KGHSH and CDR2 as LQKENI. The germline V and J ends were trimmed by 5 bases and 4 bases, with 11 bases remaining between them.

The chain is built from TRBV5-1 and TRBJ2-5; TRBD1 is a possible D gene (5 bases). With 2 bases removed from V and 5 bases from J, the gap between germline ends came to 7 bases. Germline V gene sequence: CDR1 SGHRS, CDR2 YFSETQ. The CDR3 consists of 12 residues. DNA for the CDR3: TGCGCCAGCAGCTTTAAGGGGGAGACCCAGTACTTC. Amino acids: CASSFKGETQYF.

The V and J genes are TRBV5-1 and TRBJ2-7; no definite D call. Germline-derived CDR1 and CDR2 are SGHRS and YFSETQ. V was clipped by 3 bases and J by 6 bases, with 13 bases between them. The CDR3 contains 13 residues. The CDR3 region has the DNA TGCGCCAGCAGCTGGTCCCCGGGTCTCGAGCAGTACGTC. Protein sequence: CASSWSPGLEQYV.

This rearrangement joins TRBV28 to TRBJ1-5, with TRBD1 matching 8 bases. The junction had 10 bases not matched to a gene; V was cut back by 8 bases and J by 1 base. Germline V CDR1 and CDR2: MDHEN, SYDVKM. The CDR3 is 16 amino acids. CDR3 in amino acids: CASSNAGGASNQPQHF. The CDR3 DNA is TGTGCCAGCTCGAACGCAGGGGGCGCGAGCAATCAGCCCCAGCATTTT. The full variable domain, in which reference TRBV28 and TRBJ1-5 provide the parts outside the CDR3, is DVKVTQSSRYLVKRTGEKVFLECVQDMDHENMFWYRQDPGLGLRLIYFSYDVKMKEKGDIPEGYSVSREKKERFSLILESASTNQTSMYLCASSNAGGASNQPQHFGDGTRLSIL.

The chain employs TRBV27 and TRBJ1-5; the D gene is possibly TRBD1 (5 bases). The length of the CDR3 is 14 residues. The V and J ends lost 6 bases and 2 bases respectively, with 11 bases between them. Germline CDR1 reads MNHEY; CDR2 reads SMNVEV (reference sequence). This CDR3 reads CASRAWGGNQPQHF. DNA for the CDR3: TGTGCCAGCAGGGCGTGGGGCGGCAATCAGCCCCAGCATTTT.

J is TRBJ2-1 and V is TRBV24-1, with D possibly being TRBD2 (6 bases). The length of the CDR3 is 15 residues. V was cut by 6 bases and J by 7 bases, with 18 bases left in between. Germline V gene data show CDR1 as KGHDR and CDR2 as SFDVKD. DNA for the CDR3: TGTGCCACCAGTTTCCCAACGGGACTCAGGAATGAGCAGTTCTTC. Residues: CATSFPTGLRNEQFF.

This chain connects TRBV19 to TRBJ1-6; 10 nucleotides agree with TRBD1. V lost 10 bases to trimming and J lost 6 bases; unmatched junction nucleotides: 6. CDR3 length: 14 residues. The germline V gene has CDR1 LNHDA and CDR2 SQIVND (reference sequence). Here the CDR3 DNA reads TGTGCCACCGCACGGACAGGGGGTAATTCACCCCTCCACTTT. Translated: CATARTGGNSPLHF.

The V gene is TRBV6-4, the J gene TRBJ2-3; 9 nucleotides align to TRBD2. Germline CDR1 is MRHNA and CDR2 is SNTAGT. The CDR3 length is 16 residues. The J segment lost 1 base and the V segment lost 3 bases, leaving 5 bases of the junction unmatched. CDR3 DNA: TGTGCCAGCAGTGAGCAGGTAGCGGGAGGCACAGATACGCAGTATTTT. Protein product: CASSEQVAGGTDTQYF.

The chain couples TRBV6-5 to TRBJ1-2; TRBD1 agrees at 8 bases. Germline-derived CDR1 and CDR2 are MNHEY and SVGAGI. The V segment lost 6 bases and the J segment 6 bases; nucleotides outside the gene matches: 6. This CDR3 region has 13 residues. The CDR3 protein is CASRTGGTDGYTF. The CDR3 nucleotides are TGTGCCAGCAGAACAGGGGGAACGGATGGCTACACCTTC.

The chain has TRBV5-1 and TRBJ1-2; the D gene is possibly TRBD1 (5 bases). Trimming stripped 0 bases from V and 5 bases from J, with 14 bases between. The CDR3 extends over 15 amino acids. Germline CDR1 and CDR2: SGHRS and YFSETQ. CDR3 nucleotides: TGCGCCAGCAGCTTGGTGGGAGGGGAAGGATATGGCTACACCTTC. Its protein is CASSLVGGEGYGYTF.

This sequence joins TRBV19 and TRBJ1-5; TRBD1 matches at 8 bases. V shed 10 bases, J shed 0 bases, and the junction held 17 bases outside the gene matches. The CDR3 length is 18 residues. CDR1 LNHDA and CDR2 SQIVND come from the germline V gene (reference sequence). The DNA for the CDR3 is TGTGCCACCCTAGCTCCGGGACAGGCCCCGTATAGCAATCAGCCCCAGCATTTT. It specifies CATLAPGQAPYSNQPQHF.

The V call is TRBV6-4, the J call TRBJ2-7, with D unresolved. V lost 4 bases, J lost 0 bases, and 13 bases lay in between. Germline V gene lookup returns CDR1 MRHNA and CDR2 SNTAGT. The CDR3 sequence is 15 residues long. CDR3 sequence reads: CASSATPSPSYEQYF. The CDR3 DNA is TGTGCCAGCAGTGCGACTCCCAGTCCCTCCTACGAGCAGTACTTC.

CDR3 DNA: TGCGCCAGCAGCTTGGGGACACCTTATAGCAATCAGCCCCAGCATTTT. Encoded protein: CASSLGTPYSNQPQHF. The chain carries TRBV5-1 and TRBJ1-5; tentatively, D is TRBD1 (5 bases). Trimming took off 0 bases at V and 0 bases at J, with 10 bases between the two ends. CDR1 and CDR2 from the germline V gene are SGHRS and YFSETQ. CDR3 size: 16 residues. Combining the CDR3 with reference TRBV5-1 and TRBJ1-5 gives the whole variable domain KAGVTQTPRYLIKTRGQQVTLSCSPISGHRSVSWYQQTPGQGLQFLFEYFSETQRNKGNFPGRFSGRQFSNSRSEMNVSTLELGDSALYLCASSLGTPYSNQPQHFGDGTRLSIL.

V and J are TRBV5-1 and TRBJ1-2; TRBD1 aligns across 10 bases. Germline loops: CDR1 SGHRS, CDR2 YFSETQ. The CDR3 has 18 residues. The trim removed 4 bases at V and 2 bases at J, leaving 14 bases unmatched. CDR3 protein: CASSLSTGTGVSNYGYTF. The CDR3 DNA reads TGCGCCAGCAGCCTAAGCACCGGGACAGGGGTTTCGAACTATGGCTACACCTTC.